This TCR beta chain was found in a study of shared clonotypes between healthy human individuals. Between the trimmed V and J ends, which lost 3 bases and 6 bases, there was a span of 14 bases. Germline V gene sequence: CDR1 GTSNPN, CDR2 SVGIG (reference sequence). The CDR3 contains 13 residues. The table came from immunoSEQ multiplex PCR; TCRdb's copy has only in-frame clones and leaves some out. Of a few million clones listed, approximately 96% are singletons. Study-wide points: A limitation of the genetic and exposure-history diversity represented arose from few donors. Deeper or shallower sequencing was expected to change how clonotypes are shared among donors. Generation probability values for non-shared clonotypes were lower than those for clonotypes shared by all four donors.

All the donors were Caucasian adults who lived in Nashville, Tennessee. With regard to this clone: Its antigen is undetermined.

V is TRBV30 and J is TRBJ1-2, with D perhaps TRBD1 (5 bases). This TCR came from a man between 18 and 29 years old in good health. The sequencing input was naive CD4+ T cells sorted from blood. Described subset: CD45RA+ positively selected. The CDR3 loop reads CAWRSGLPDGYTF. CDR3 bases: TGTGCCTGGAGGTCGGGACTCCCGGATGGCTACACCTTC.